The 9 T cell receptor beta chains in this list originate from one sample, sequenced in a study of memory CD4+ T cells and cytomegalovirus serostatus. The sort gate was single viable CD3+CD4+CD8-CD45RO+ cells for memory CD4+ T cells. The assay was immunoSEQ multiplex PCR, and TCRdb's table has in-frame clones only and misses some. This sample has around 99,000 clones; about 80% occur once, and the top ten carry 3.6%. Sequencing was done on a sample of memory CD4+ T cells from blood. Receptors were obtained from an adult in good health and CMV-seropositive.

The rearrangement uses TRBV18 and TRBJ1-1, with a possible D match to TRBD1 (5 bases). Germline CDR1 is KGHSH and CDR2 is LQKENI. CDR3 size: 13 residues. The V and J ends lost 3 bases and 6 bases respectively, with 11 bases between them. CDR3 sequence (DNA): TGTGCCAGCTCACCCCGGAAAGGGGCTGAAGCTTTCTTT. Translating it yields CASSPRKGAEAFF.

This clone was detected a few times. This sequence joins TRBV7-9 and TRBJ1-4; a possible D gene is TRBD1 (6 bases). The V end was cut by 5 bases, the J end by 4 bases, with 14 bases between. This CDR3 is built from 15 residues. Germline values: CDR1 SEHNR, CDR2 FQNEAQ (reference sequence). Here the CDR3 DNA reads TGTGCCAGCAGCGTCGAGGGGGGTCATAATGAAAAACTGTTTTTT. Its protein is CASSVEGGHNEKLFF. The full variable domain, with the rest looked up from reference TRBV7-9 and TRBJ1-4, is DTGVSQNPRHKITKRGQNVTFRCDPISEHNRLYWYRQTLGQGPEFLTYFQNEAQLEKSRLLSDRFSAERPKGSFSTLEIQRTEQGDSAMYLCASSVEGGHNEKLFFGSGTQLSVL.

V and J are TRBV6-1 and TRBJ2-7; 7 nucleotides match TRBD2. CDR3 length equals 15 residues. Germline CDR1 is MNHNS and CDR2 is SASEGT. V dropped 4 bases and J dropped 2; count of bases not matched to a gene: 8. The CDR3 coding sequence is TGTGCCAGCAGTGGCCCGGCTAGCGGTACCTACGAGCAGTACTTC. Its translation is CASSGPASGTYEQYF.

The chain carries TRBV2 and TRBJ1-1, with D unclear. Germline CDR1 and CDR2: SNHLY and FYNNEI. Trimming stripped 5 bases from V and 1 base from J, with 8 bases between. The CDR3 loop spans 13 amino acids. The CDR3, as DNA: TGTGCCAGCAGTTACAGTGAGAACACTGAAGCTTTCTTT. It yields the protein CASSYSENTEAFF.

This clone came up once. The CDR3 DNA reads TGTGCCAGGGGTAGCGGCACAGATACGCAGTATTTT. It encodes CARGSGTDTQYF. The rearrangement uses TRBV2 and TRBJ2-3; D possibly corresponds to TRBD2 (5 bases). This CDR3 is 12 amino acids long. The ends were cut back, 9 bases at V and 1 base at J, with 8 bases in the middle. Germline V gives CDR1 SNHLY, CDR2 FYNNEI.

The rearrangement links TRBV2 to TRBJ1-2; D is ambiguous. This CDR3 contains 13 residues. The germline V gene encodes CDR1 SNHLY and CDR2 FYNNEI. Trimming stripped 6 bases from V and 4 bases from J, with 12 bases between. CDR3 nucleotides: TGTGCCAGCAGAGTAATAGAGTCCTATGGCTACACCTTC. It is translated as CASRVIESYGYTF. Using reference TRBV2 and TRBJ1-2 for the parts outside the CDR3, the full variable domain is EPEVTQTPSHQVTQMGQEVILRCVPISNHLYFYWYRQILGQKVEFLVSFYNNEISEKSEIFDDQFSVERPDGSNFTLKIRSTKLEDSAMYFCASRVIESYGYTFGSGTRLTVV.

This clone appeared a single time. The chain has TRBV29-1 and TRBJ2-5; D gene unclear. From germline, CDR1 is SQVTM and CDR2 ANQGSEA. The CDR3 length is 10 residues. The V end was cut by 5 bases, the J end by 2 bases, with 3 bases between. The CDR3 sequence: CSVHQETQYF. CDR3 coding DNA: TGCAGCGTTCATCAAGAGACCCAGTACTTC.

This clone was counted only a few times. The chain carries TRBV28 and TRBJ1-1; D is possibly TRBD1 (6 bases). The V gene's germline CDR1 is MDHEN and CDR2 SYDVKM. The CDR3 sequence is 16 residues long. Trimming took off 6 bases at V and 4 bases at J, with 21 bases between the two ends. The CDR3 reads CASSKTRGAAGTEAFF. The CDR3 nucleotides are TGTGCCAGCAGCAAAACGCGGGGGGCCGCGGGCACTGAAGCTTTCTTT.

The chain recombines TRBV11-1 with TRBJ2-7; D might be TRBD2 (5 bases). Trimming cost V 7 bases and J 3 bases, with 10 bases left between them. Germline CDR1 reads SGHAT; CDR2 reads FQDESV (reference sequence). This CDR3 has 12 residues. The CDR3 coding sequence is TGTGCCAGCAAGAAAGGAGGCTACGAGCAGTACTTC. Amino acids: CASKKGGYEQYF. Full variable domain (rest looked up from reference TRBV11-1 and TRBJ2-7): EAEVAQSPRYKITEKSQAVAFWCDPISGHATLYWYRQILGQGPELLVQFQDESVVDDSQLPKDRFSAERLKGVDSTLKIQPAELGDSAMYLCASKKGGYEQYFGPGTRLTVT.